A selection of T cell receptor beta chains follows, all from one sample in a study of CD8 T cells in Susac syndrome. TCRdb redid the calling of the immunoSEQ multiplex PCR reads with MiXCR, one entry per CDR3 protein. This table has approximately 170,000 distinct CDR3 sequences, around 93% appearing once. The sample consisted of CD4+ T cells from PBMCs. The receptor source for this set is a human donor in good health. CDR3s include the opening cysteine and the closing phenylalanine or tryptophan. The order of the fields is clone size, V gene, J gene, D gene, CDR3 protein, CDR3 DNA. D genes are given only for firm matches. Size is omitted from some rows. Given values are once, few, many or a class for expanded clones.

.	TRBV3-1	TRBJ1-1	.	CASSHGARNTEAFF	TGTGCCAGCAGCCACGGGGCTAGGAACACTGAAGCTTTCTTT
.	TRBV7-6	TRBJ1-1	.	CASSPSGANTEAFF	TGTGCCAGCAGCCCCTCGGGCGCGAACACTGAAGCTTTCTTT
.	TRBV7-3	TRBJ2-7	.	CASSADRYSYEQYF	TGTGCCAGCAGCGCGGACAGATACTCCTACGAGCAGTACTTC
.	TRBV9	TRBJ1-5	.	CASSVGLAGVTDTQHF	TGTGCCAGCAGCGTAGGGCTAGCGGGGGTCACAGATACGCAGCATTTT
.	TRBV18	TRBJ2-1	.	CASSPPVSRQFQFF	TGTGCCAGCTCACCACCAGTTTCACGACAGTTTCAGTTCTTC
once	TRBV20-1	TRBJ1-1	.	CSAREGGMNTEAFF	TGCAGTGCTAGAGAGGGGGGGATGAACACTGAAGCTTTCTTT
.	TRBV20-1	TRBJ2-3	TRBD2	CSASVLRGYVVTDTQYF	TGCAGTGCTAGTGTTCTGCGGGGGTACGTTGTTACAGATACGCAGTATTTT
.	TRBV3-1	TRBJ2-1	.	CASSQDFVSYNEQFF	TGTGCCAGCAGCCAAGATTTTGTGTCCTACAATGAGCAGTTCTTC
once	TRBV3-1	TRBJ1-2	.	CASSQDLRTDYGYTF	TGTGCCAGCAGCCAAGATCTACGGACAGACTATGGCTACACCTTC
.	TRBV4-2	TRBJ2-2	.	CASSQDGGSTTTGELFF	TGTGCCAGCAGCCAAGATGGGGGCAGCACTACCACCGGGGAGCTGTTTTTT
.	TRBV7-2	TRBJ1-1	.	CASRDSLNTEAFF	TGTGCCAGCAGGGACAGTTTGAACACTGAAGCTTTCTTT
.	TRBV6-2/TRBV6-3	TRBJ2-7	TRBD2	CASLPGGSTPYEQYF	TGTGCCAGTCTCCCCGGGGGGTCTACCCCCTACGAGCAGTACTTC
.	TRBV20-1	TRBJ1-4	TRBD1	CSALGQDLATNEKLFF	TGCAGTGCCCTGGGACAGGACCTAGCAACTAATGAAAAACTGTTTTTT
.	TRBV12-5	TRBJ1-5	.	CASGRGRTEGPQHF	TGTGCTAGTGGCCGGGGACGGACTGAAGGTCCCCAGCATTTT
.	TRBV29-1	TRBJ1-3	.	CSVAAPGNTIYF	TGCAGCGTTGCGGCTCCTGGAAACACCATATATTTT
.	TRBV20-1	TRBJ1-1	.	CSARGSTNTEAFF	TGCAGTGCGAGGGGGTCCACGAACACTGAAGCTTTCTTT
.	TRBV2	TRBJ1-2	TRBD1	CASRQDRFNYGYTF	TGTGCCAGCAGGCAGGACAGGTTTAACTATGGCTACACCTTC
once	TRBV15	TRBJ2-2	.	CATSSDSRWTGELFF	TGTGCCACCAGCAGTGATAGCAGGTGGACCGGGGAGCTGTTTTTT
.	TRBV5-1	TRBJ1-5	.	CASSPGLDQPQHF	TGCGCCAGCAGCCCGGGATTGGATCAGCCCCAGCATTTT
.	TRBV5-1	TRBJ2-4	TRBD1	CASSLMTGGGNIQYF	TGCGCCAGCAGCTTGATGACAGGGGGTGGGAACATTCAGTACTTC
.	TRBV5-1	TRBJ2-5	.	CASSLSRVETQYF	TGCGCCAGCAGCTTGTCTAGGGTGGAGACCCAGTACTTC
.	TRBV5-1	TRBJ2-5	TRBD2	CASSRGTSGQETQYF	TGCGCCAGCAGCCGGGGGACTAGCGGCCAAGAGACCCAGTACTTC
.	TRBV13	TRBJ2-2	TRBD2	CASSSGLAGGPTGELFF	TGTGCCAGCAGCTCAGGACTAGCGGGGGGGCCAACCGGGGAGCTGTTTTTT
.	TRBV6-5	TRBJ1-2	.	CASRPPTAYGYTF	TGTGCCAGCAGACCCCCGACAGCCTATGGCTACACCTTC
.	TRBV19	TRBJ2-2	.	CASSMIGVTANTGELFF	TGTGCCAGTAGTATGATAGGCGTCACAGCGAACACCGGGGAGCTGTTTTTT
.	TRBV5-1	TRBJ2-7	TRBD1	CASSPGTGLEQYF	TGCGCCAGCAGCCCCGGGACAGGGCTCGAGCAGTACTTC
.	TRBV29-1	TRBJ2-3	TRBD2	CSGGLAGNTDTQYF	TGCAGCGGGGGACTAGCGGGGAACACAGATACGCAGTATTTT
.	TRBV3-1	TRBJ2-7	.	CASSQDWTSIYEQYF	TGTGCCAGCAGCCAAGACTGGACATCCATCTACGAGCAGTACTTC
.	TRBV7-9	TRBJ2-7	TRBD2	CASSLEAGSSYEQYF	TGTGCCAGCAGCTTAGAAGCGGGGAGCTCCTACGAGCAGTACTTC
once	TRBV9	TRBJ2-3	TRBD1	CASSIQGALVADTQYF	TGTGCCAGCAGCATCCAGGGGGCCCTGGTGGCAGATACGCAGTATTTT
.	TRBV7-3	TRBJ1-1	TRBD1	CASSIGQGSTEAFF	TGTGCCAGCAGCATAGGACAGGGCTCCACTGAAGCTTTCTTT
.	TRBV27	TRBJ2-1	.	CASSFHYNEQFF	TGTGCCAGCAGTTTTCATTACAATGAGCAGTTCTTC
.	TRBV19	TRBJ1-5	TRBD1	CASSADRGGNQPQHF	TGTGCCAGTAGTGCCGACAGGGGGGGCAATCAGCCCCAGCATTTT
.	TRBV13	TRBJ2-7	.	CASSLGMGEQYF	TGTGCCAGCAGCTTAGGGATGGGCGAGCAGTACTTC
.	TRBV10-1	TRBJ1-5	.	CASSEPGQPQHF	TGCGCCAGCAGTGAACCGGGTCAGCCCCAGCATTTT
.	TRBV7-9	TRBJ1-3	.	CASSLGPADSVGNTIYF	TGTGCCAGCAGCTTAGGTCCCGCAGATTCCGTTGGAAACACCATATATTTT
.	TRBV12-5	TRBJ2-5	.	CASGLDQVAQYF	TGTGCTAGTGGTTTGGACCAAGTGGCCCAGTACTTC
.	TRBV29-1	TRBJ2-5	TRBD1	CSVERTGGETQYF	TGCAGCGTTGAGAGGACAGGGGGAGAGACCCAGTACTTC
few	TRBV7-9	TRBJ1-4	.	CASSLAGGEKLFF	TGTGCCAGCAGCTTAGCCGGGGGTGAAAAACTGTTTTTT
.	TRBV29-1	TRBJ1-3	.	CSVRTNSGNTIYF	TGCAGCGTGCGGACTAACTCTGGAAACACCATATATTTT
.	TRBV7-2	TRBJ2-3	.	CASRKTGGFFTDTQYF	TGTGCCAGCAGGAAGACGGGCGGCTTCTTCACAGATACGCAGTATTTT
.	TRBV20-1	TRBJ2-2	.	CSARRRGDTGELFF	TGCAGTGCTCGGCGGCGGGGCGACACCGGGGAGCTGTTTTTT
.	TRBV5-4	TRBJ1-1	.	CASSSPKGGNTEAFF	TGTGCCAGCAGCTCACCGAAGGGAGGGAACACTGAAGCTTTCTTT
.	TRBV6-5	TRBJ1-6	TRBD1	CASSQTGTGASPLHF	TGTGCCAGCAGCCAGACCGGGACAGGGGCTTCACCCCTCCACTTT
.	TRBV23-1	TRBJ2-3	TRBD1	CASSPEDRGRVRTQYF	TGCGCCAGCAGCCCCGAGGACAGGGGGCGAGTTCGGACGCAGTATTTT
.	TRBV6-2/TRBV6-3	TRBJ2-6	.	CASSYGGNSGANVLTF	TGTGCCAGCAGTTATGGCGGAAACTCTGGGGCCAACGTCCTGACTTTC
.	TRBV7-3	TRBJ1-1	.	CASSFTGWAEAFF	TGTGCCAGCAGCTTCACGGGTTGGGCTGAAGCTTTCTTT
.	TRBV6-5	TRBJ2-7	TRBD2	CASRGTSLSYEQYF	TGTGCCAGCAGAGGGACTAGTCTGTCCTACGAGCAGTACTTC
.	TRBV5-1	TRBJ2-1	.	CASRSTVASYNEQFF	TGCGCCAGCAGATCCACAGTAGCCTCCTACAATGAGCAGTTCTTC